This record looks at one T cell receptor (beta chain) sequence and its context. TCRdb reprocessed the 5' RACE reads via MiXCR and lists one record per CDR3 protein. The data hold about 560,000 distinct CDR3 sequences, with about 18% observed a single time. The data were obtained in a study of T-cell memory formation after mild COVID-19. Trimming took off 0 bases at V and 6 bases at J, with 8 bases between the two ends. The CDR3 totals 14 residues. Germline values: CDR1 MGHRA, CDR2 YSYEKL. The source material was PBMCs or a T cell subset sorted from them (not recorded which). The TCR comes from an adult woman who had mild COVID-19 (a few samples of this study predate the infection). Cell type and time point are not known. The chain carries TRBV4-1 and TRBJ2-2; D ambiguous. CDR3 loop: CASSQDLGAGELFF. In DNA form, the CDR3 reads TGCGCCAGCAGCCAAGATCTTGGAGCCGGGGAGCTGTTTTTT.